This entry lists 21 T cell receptor beta chains sequenced from one sample in a study of early T cells in non-severe SARS-CoV-2 infection (dated by TCRdb to about 2021). Library preparation used 5' RACE. Sequencer: NextSeq 500. TCRdb trimmed public reads at Q25 via fastp, called clones via MiXCR and kept in-frame beta chains. When rows share a CDR3 protein, they turn into one entry using the most common DNA and genes. Counted in this sample were tens of thousands of distinct CDR3 sequences; roughly 5% of them appeared once. The ten largest clones capture less than 35% of the sample. The sequenced sample consisted of whole blood. The receptor set was obtained from an adult who was a healthcare worker with PCR-confirmed SARS-CoV-2 infection or an uninfected control (not recorded which).

This clonotype has a handful of counts. CDR3 sequence (DNA): TGTGCCAGCAGCCATAGGACACCTCATAATGAAAAACTGTTTTTT. Protein product: CASSHRTPHNEKLFF. V gene TRBV4-2 combines with J gene TRBJ1-4; a possible D gene is TRBD1 (5 bases). This CDR3 comprises 15 residues. V was shortened by 3 bases and J by 4 bases, with 12 bases between the two germline ends. Germline V gene lookup returns CDR1 LGHNA and CDR2 YNFKEQ.

The CDR3 sequence is CASSPRQGPYNEQFF. The CDR3 DNA follows: TGTGCCAGCAGCCCCCGACAGGGCCCGTACAATGAGCAGTTCTTC. V and J are TRBV11-2 and TRBJ2-1, with 7 bases aligning to TRBD1. CDR3 length: 15 amino acids. Germline trimming cut 5 bases from V and 4 bases from J; bases unmatched to any gene: 8. The germline V gene has CDR1 SGHAT and CDR2 FQNNGV.

This clonotype was found many times. The chain has TRBV29-1 and TRBJ2-5, with D tentatively TRBD1 or TRBD2 (5 bases each). Per the germline V gene, CDR1 is SQVTM and CDR2 is ANQGSEA. Between the trimmed V and J ends, which lost 6 bases and 1 base, there was a span of 12 bases. This CDR3 spans 13 amino acids. CDR3 in DNA: TGCAGCGTCGCTAGGGACCGCCAAGAGACCCAGTACTTC. As protein: CSVARDRQETQYF.

This clonotype came up many times. The chain carries TRBV3-1 and TRBJ1-2; D uncertain. Trimming shortened V by 2 bases and J by 7 bases, and 8 bases separated the two germline ends. Germline values: CDR1 LGHDT, CDR2 YNNKEL (reference sequence). The CDR3 runs 12 residues. In DNA form, the CDR3 reads TGTGCCAGCAGCCAATCCCCGTTTGGCTACACCTTC. Protein product: CASSQSPFGYTF.

The sample holds many counts of this clonotype. The rearrangement joins TRBV6-6 to TRBJ1-5; 7 bases line up with TRBD1. Germline V gene data show CDR1 as MNHNY and CDR2 as SVGAGI (reference sequence). CDR3 length: 20 residues. With V trimmed by 4 bases and J by 0 bases, 18 bases remained unmatched. The CDR3 protein is CASSSSPPGQLPDSNQPQHF. CDR3 nucleotide sequence: TGTGCCAGCAGTTCGTCTCCTCCGGGACAGCTCCCTGATAGCAATCAGCCCCAGCATTTT.

V usage is TRBV6-5 and J usage is TRBJ2-7; D possibly corresponds to TRBD1 (6 bases). The germline V gene has CDR1 MNHEY and CDR2 SVGAGI. V shed 5 bases and J shed 0 bases, with 14 bases lying between them. The CDR3 covers 15 residues. Written as DNA, the CDR3 is TGTGCCAGCAGTGCTAGCCCGGGACACTCCTACGAGCAGTACTTC. Residues: CASSASPGHSYEQYF.

In this sample, this clonotype turned up many times. As DNA, the CDR3 is TGTGCCTGGAGTGGATCAGGGAACACTGAAGCTTTCTTT. Amino acids: CAWSGSGNTEAFF. This chain joins TRBV30 and TRBJ1-1; D unresolved. Germline-derived CDR1 and CDR2 are GTSNPN and SVGIG (reference sequence). There are 13 residues in the CDR3. The V end lost 1 base, the J end lost 1 base, and 7 bases lay between the germline ends.

Ten or more counts support this clonotype. The chain carries TRBV20-1 and TRBJ1-3; 8 bases fit TRBD1. The CDR3 has 15 amino acids. The germline V gene has CDR1 DFQATT and CDR2 SNEGSKA (reference sequence). V was pared by 6 bases and J by 3 bases, with 10 bases of the junction left unmatched. CDR3 region: CSATLDREGGNTIYF. The CDR3 DNA reads TGCAGTGCAACCCTGGACAGGGAAGGTGGAAACACCATATATTTT.

In this sample, this clonotype turned up many times. The chain has TRBV6-1 and TRBJ2-2; 7 nucleotides align to TRBD1. The CDR3 consists of 15 residues. Germline-derived CDR1 and CDR2 are MNHNS and SASEGT. V shed 4 bases and J 5 bases; nucleotides not matched to a gene: 7. The CDR3: CASSGYRGLTGELFF. The CDR3 DNA reads as TGTGCCAGCAGTGGATACAGGGGATTGACCGGGGAGCTGTTTTTT.

This clonotype was counted ten times or more. The chain links TRBV7-3 to TRBJ1-6, with TRBD1 matching 7 bases. Trimming removed 4 bases from V and 12 bases from J; junction bases left unmatched: 18. Germline V gives CDR1 SGHTA, CDR2 FQGTGA. This CDR3 is built from 17 residues. The CDR3 nucleotides are TGTGCCAGCAGCTACACCCCCGGGGCAGGGGGTCCTTTACCCCTCCACTTT. Its protein product is CASSYTPGAGGPLPLHF. The variable domain in full, completed from reference TRBV7-3 and TRBJ1-6, reads GAGVSQTPSNKVTEKGKYVELRCDPISGHTALYWYRQSLGQGPEFLIYFQGTGAADDSGLPNDRFFAVRPEGSVSTLKIQRTERGDSAVYLCASSYTPGAGGPLPLHFGNGTRLTVT.

This clonotype occurred many times. This chain joins TRBV6-4 and TRBJ2-3; D is uncertain. Trimming removed 2 bases from V and 6 bases from J, with 9 bases in between. The CDR3 is 13 residues long. The germline V gene encodes CDR1 MRHNA and CDR2 SNTAGT. Here the CDR3 reads CASSDSGVDTQYF. The CDR3 DNA follows: TGTGCCAGCAGTGACAGTGGCGTGGATACGCAGTATTTT.

The chain recombines TRBV20-1 with TRBJ2-7; D is possibly TRBD2 (6 bases). CDR1 is DFQATT and CDR2 is SNEGSKA in the germline V gene (reference sequence). V was pared by 3 bases and J by 9 bases, with 12 bases between. The CDR3 consists of 11 residues. In nucleotides, the CDR3 is TGCAGTGCTAGTAGGGCCGGGGGGCAGTACTTC. Amino acids: CSASRAGGQYF.

This clonotype turned up a few times. This sequence joins TRBV20-1 and TRBJ1-1, with 8 bases fitting TRBD1. J was trimmed by 0 bases and V by 5 bases; bases with no gene match: 8. This CDR3 is 15 amino acids long. Germline CDR1 is DFQATT and CDR2 is SNEGSKA (reference sequence). The CDR3 DNA reads TGCAGTGCTCCACAGGGGGGGGGCTTGAACACTGAAGCTTTCTTT. This translates into CSAPQGGGLNTEAFF.

This clonotype appeared many times. This chain uses TRBV28 with TRBJ1-6; D ambiguous. The CDR3 runs 17 residues. Looked up from germline, CDR1 is MDHEN and CDR2 is SYDVKM. Trimming left V 9 bases short and J 4 bases short, with 22 bases between. The CDR3 nucleotides read TGTGCCAGGACCCGCGCACCTCACCTAGGATATAATTCACCCCTCCACTTT. Encoded protein: CARTRAPHLGYNSPLHF. Full variable domain (rest looked up from reference TRBV28 and TRBJ1-6): DVKVTQSSRYLVKRTGEKVFLECVQDMDHENMFWYRQDPGLGLRLIYFSYDVKMKEKGDIPEGYSVSREKKERFSLILESASTNQTSMYLCARTRAPHLGYNSPLHFGNGTRLTVT.

The CDR3 coding sequence is TGTGCCAGCAGCTTTAACACCGGGGAGCTGTTTTTT. Its protein product is CASSFNTGELFF. The chain employs TRBV11-3 and TRBJ2-2; the D is unclear. This CDR3 has 12 amino acids. The germline V gene has CDR1 SGHNT and CDR2 YENEEA. V was cut by 3 bases and J by 2 bases, with 1 base left in between.

In its sample, this clonotype was seen many times. This chain uses TRBV7-6 with TRBJ2-2; D is ambiguous. Germline assignment: CDR1 SGHVS and CDR2 FNYEAQ. The CDR3 length is 15 residues. The ends were cut back, 0 bases at V and 1 base at J, with 6 bases in the middle. The CDR3 DNA reads TGTGCCAGCAGCTTAGCGGTCGAGAACACCGGGGAGCTGTTTTTT. It codes for CASSLAVENTGELFF.

In this sample, this clonotype turned up many times. This chain joins TRBV5-4 and TRBJ1-6; 9 positions match TRBD1. Per germline, CDR1 SGHNT and CDR2 YYREEE (reference sequence). This CDR3 region has 15 residues. V shed 0 bases and J 9 bases; nucleotides not matched to a gene: 4. CDR3 loop: CASSLVTGGSSPLHF. The DNA for the CDR3 is TGTGCCAGCAGCTTGGTGACAGGGGGTAGTTCACCCCTCCACTTT. The variable domain in full, with the rest retrieved from reference TRBV5-4 and TRBJ1-6, is ETGVTQSPTHLIKTRGQQVTLRCSSQSGHNTVSWYQQALGQGPQFIFQYYREEENGRGNFPPRFSGLQFPNYSSELNVNALELDDSALYLCASSLVTGGSSPLHFGNGTRLTVT.

This clonotype was found a few times. The chain recombines TRBV20-1 with TRBJ2-1, with D possibly TRBD1 on 5 matching bases. Germline V gene data show CDR1 as DFQATT and CDR2 as SNEGSKA (reference sequence). The CDR3 has 16 amino acids. With 3 bases removed from V and 6 bases from J, the gap between germline ends came to 21 bases. Written as DNA, the CDR3 is TGCAGTGCTAGGATGGAAGAAGTAGACAGCCTCAATGAGCAGTTCTTC. This gives the protein CSARMEEVDSLNEQFF.

The sample holds a few counts of this clonotype. This chain uses TRBV7-9 with TRBJ2-2; D is ambiguous. Germline V gene lookup returns CDR1 SEHNR and CDR2 FQNEAQ (reference sequence). V was pared by 2 bases and J by 6 bases, with 10 bases between. The CDR3 covers 14 residues. CDR3 region: CASSLFSGPGELFF. CDR3 coding DNA: TGTGCCAGCAGCTTATTTTCGGGTCCCGGGGAGCTGTTTTTT. The full variable domain, with the rest looked up from reference TRBV7-9 and TRBJ2-2, is DTGVSQNPRHKITKRGQNVTFRCDPISEHNRLYWYRQTLGQGPEFLTYFQNEAQLEKSRLLSDRFSAERPKGSFSTLEIQRTEQGDSAMYLCASSLFSGPGELFFGEGSRLTVL.

This clonotype was observed a handful of times. The chain carries TRBV12-3 or TRBV12-4 and TRBJ2-3; 10 nucleotides align to TRBD2. The ends lost 7 bases at V and 4 bases at J; junction bases unmatched: 8. This CDR3 is built from 15 residues. CDR3 DNA sequence: TGTGCCAGCACCACCAGCGGGGGGGCCGCAGATACGCAGTATTTT. Protein: CASTTSGGAADTQYF.

This clonotype appeared many times. CDR3 region: CASTPGTANTGELFF. CDR3 DNA sequence: TGTGCCAGCACCCCCGGGACAGCGAACACCGGGGAGCTGTTTTTT. V gene TRBV12-3 or TRBV12-4 combines with J gene TRBJ2-2, with 7 bases fitting TRBD1. The CDR3 has 15 residues. Trimming took 7 bases from V and 0 from J; bases not matched to a gene: 5.